The sequence of this TCR beta chain was determined in a study of blood T cell repertoires in COVID-19. Study at large: T cells, B-cell-depleted T cells, or PBMCs supplied cDNA or gDNA.

Recovery meant two consecutive negative NP/OP PCR tests, professional clearance, or resolved symptoms. Method: immunoSEQ multiplex PCR; TCRdb's copy keeps in-frame clones and lacks some. The sample consists of over 200,000 clones, roughly 77% of them appearing once. The clonotype comes from a man aged 40-55 years who had recovered from COVID-19. Sequenced input: PBMCs or T cells enriched from blood (not recorded which).

The CDR3 reads CASSLWGETLNYGYTF. The CDR3 DNA reads TGTGCCAGCAGCTTATGGGGAGAAACCCTTAACTATGGCTACACCTTC. This sequence joins TRBV7-8 and TRBJ1-2; unclear D gene. The CDR3 sequence is 16 residues long. V lost 2 bases, J lost 1 base, and 14 bases lay in between. From germline, CDR1 is SGHVS and CDR2 FQNEAQ.